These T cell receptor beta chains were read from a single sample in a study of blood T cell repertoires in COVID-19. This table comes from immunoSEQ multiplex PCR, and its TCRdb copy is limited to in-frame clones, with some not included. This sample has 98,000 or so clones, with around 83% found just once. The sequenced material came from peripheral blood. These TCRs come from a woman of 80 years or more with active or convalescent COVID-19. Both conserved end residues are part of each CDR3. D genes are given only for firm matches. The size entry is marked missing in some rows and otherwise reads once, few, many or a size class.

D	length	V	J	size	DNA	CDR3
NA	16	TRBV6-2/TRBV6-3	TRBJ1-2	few	TGTGCCAGCAGTTACTTCCCAACTGGAGGGGATGATGGCTACACCTTC	CASSYFPTGGDDGYTF
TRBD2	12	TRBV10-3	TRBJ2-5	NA	TGTGCCATCAGCGGGAGGGGAGAGACCCAGTACTTC	CAISGRGETQYF
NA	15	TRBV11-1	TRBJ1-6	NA	TGTGCCAGCAGCGCCTTCAGGGGATCAAATTCACCCCTCCACTTT	CASSAFRGSNSPLHF
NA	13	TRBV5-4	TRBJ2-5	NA	TGTGCCAGCAGCATCGTAGCCCAAGAGACCCAGTACTTC	CASSIVAQETQYF
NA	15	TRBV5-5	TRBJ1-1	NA	TGTGCCAGCACCTTATCGCGGGGAGCGAACACTGAAGCTTTCTTT	CASTLSRGANTEAFF
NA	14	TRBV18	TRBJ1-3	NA	TGTGCCAGCTCACCACCGGGAGCTGGAAACACCATATATTTT	CASSPPGAGNTIYF
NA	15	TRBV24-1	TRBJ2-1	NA	TGTGCCACCAGCTGGGGCCAGGGGATAGCGAATGAGCAGTTCTTC	CATSWGQGIANEQFF
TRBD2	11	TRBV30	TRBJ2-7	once	TGTGCCTGGACTAAGACTAGCGGGCCCTCTTTC	CAWTKTSGPSF
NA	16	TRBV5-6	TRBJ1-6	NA	TGTGCCAGCAGCTTATACGTAGGGAGTATGGATTCACCCCTCCACTTT	CASSLYVGSMDSPLHF
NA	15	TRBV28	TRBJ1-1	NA	TGTGCCAGCAGTTTGGAGGGCGGCATCAACACTGAAGCTTTCTTT	CASSLEGGINTEAFF
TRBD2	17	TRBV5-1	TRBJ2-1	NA	TGCGCCAGCAGCTTGGCTTCCGGGACTAGCGCCTACAATGAGCAGTTCTTC	CASSLASGTSAYNEQFF
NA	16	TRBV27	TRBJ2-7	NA	TGTGCCAGCAGTTTATCAATAGCCCAGAGCTCCTACGAGCAGTACTTC	CASSLSIAQSSYEQYF
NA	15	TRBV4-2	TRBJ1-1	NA	TGTGCCAGCAGCCAAAACGTACTCATGAACACTGAAGCTTTCTTT	CASSQNVLMNTEAFF
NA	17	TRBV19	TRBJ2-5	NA	TGTGCCAGTAGCCCGGGTTTGTCGGGAAATACAAGAGAACCCCAGTACTTC	CASSPGLSGNTREPQYF
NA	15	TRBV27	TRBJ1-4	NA	TGTGCCAGCAGAACCCGACCCGGGAGAAATGAAAAACTGTTTTTT	CASRTRPGRNEKLFF
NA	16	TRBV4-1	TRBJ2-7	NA	TGCGCCAGCAGCCAAGATCCAACAGGGTCGGCTTACGAGCAGTACTTC	CASSQDPTGSAYEQYF
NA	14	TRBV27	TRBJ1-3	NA	TGTGCCAGCAGTTCAACAGGGACTGGAAACACCATATATTTT	CASSSTGTGNTIYF
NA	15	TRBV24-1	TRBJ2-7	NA	TGTGCCACCAGTGATAGCAGGGACATGTCCTACGAGCAGTACTTC	CATSDSRDMSYEQYF
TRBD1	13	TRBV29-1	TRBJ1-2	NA	TGCAGCGCCGACGGCGGGACAGGGCATGGCTACACCTTC	CSADGGTGHGYTF
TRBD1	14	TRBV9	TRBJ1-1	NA	TGTGCCAGCGGTAGACTAACAGGGGACACTGAAGCTTTCTTT	CASGRLTGDTEAFF
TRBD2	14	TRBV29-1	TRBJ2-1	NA	TGCAGCGTTGAAGGGACTAGCGGGGCGAATGAGCAGTTCTTC	CSVEGTSGANEQFF
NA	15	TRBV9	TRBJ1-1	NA	TGTGCCAGCAGCACCGGCCCCCCGGGAAACACTGAAGCTTTCTTT	CASSTGPPGNTEAFF
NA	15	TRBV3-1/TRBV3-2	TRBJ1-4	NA	TGTGCCAGCAGCCAGGGGCTGACGCGTAATGAAAAACTGTTTTTT	CASSQGLTRNEKLFF
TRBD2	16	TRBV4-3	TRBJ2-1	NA	TGCGCCAGCAGCCAAGAACTAGCGGGAAACCACAATGAGCAGTTCTTC	CASSQELAGNHNEQFF
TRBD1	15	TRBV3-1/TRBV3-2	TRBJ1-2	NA	TGTGCCAGCAGCCCACAGGGACAGGGTCGGAATGGCTACACCTTC	CASSPQGQGRNGYTF
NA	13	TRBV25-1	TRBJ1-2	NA	TGTGCCAGCAGTGGGGGGGAGTTCTATGGCTACACCTTC	CASSGGEFYGYTF
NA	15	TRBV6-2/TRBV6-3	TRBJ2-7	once	TGTGCCAGCAGTCGCGGTGGGAGCGGTGTGGACGAGCAGTACTTC	CASSRGGSGVDEQYF
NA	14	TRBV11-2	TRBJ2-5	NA	TGTGCCAGCAGCTTAGATCGGGCAGGGAAGACCCAGTACTTC	CASSLDRAGKTQYF
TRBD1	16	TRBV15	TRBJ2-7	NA	TGTGCCACCAGCAGAGGGGACAGGGCCCTATCCTACGAGCAGTACTTC	CATSRGDRALSYEQYF
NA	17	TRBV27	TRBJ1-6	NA	TGTGCCAGCAGTTCCAGACAGAAGGTAGACTATAATTCACCCCTCCACTTT	CASSSRQKVDYNSPLHF
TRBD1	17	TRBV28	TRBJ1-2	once	TGTGCCAGCAGGGACAGGGGGCATTGGGGGGTGGGTTATGGCTACACCTTC	CASRDRGHWGVGYGYTF
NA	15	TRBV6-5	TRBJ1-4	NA	TGTGCCAGCAAGATGGGGCCCAGAGGTCATGAAAAACTGTTTTTT	CASKMGPRGHEKLFF
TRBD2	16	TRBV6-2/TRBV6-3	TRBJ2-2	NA	TGTGCCAGCAGTTACCCACTAGCGGGAGTTACCGGGGAGCTGTTTTTT	CASSYPLAGVTGELFF
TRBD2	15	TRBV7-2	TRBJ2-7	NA	TGTGCCAGCAGCTTAATAACACTAGCGGGCTACGAGCAGTACTTC	CASSLITLAGYEQYF
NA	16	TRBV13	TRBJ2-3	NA	TGTGCCAGCAGCCATCTAGGAACTCCGGTACGCGATACGCAGTATTTT	CASSHLGTPVRDTQYF
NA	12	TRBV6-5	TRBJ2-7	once	TGTGCCAGCAGACGTACAAGCTACGAGCAGTACTTC	CASRRTSYEQYF
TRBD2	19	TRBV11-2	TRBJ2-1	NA	TGTGCCAGCACCCTAATGGGAGGAGCGGGAGGGCGGACCTACAATGAGCAGTTCTTC	CASTLMGGAGGRTYNEQFF
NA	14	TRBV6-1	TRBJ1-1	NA	TGTGCCAGCAGTGAATCTAGGAGGAACACTGAAGCTTTCTTT	CASSESRRNTEAFF
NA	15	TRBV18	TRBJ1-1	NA	TGTGCCAGCTCACCACTGGGTCAGGCGAACACTGAAGCTTTCTTT	CASSPLGQANTEAFF
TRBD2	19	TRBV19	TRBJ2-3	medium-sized	TGTGCCAGTAGTACAAAATTAGCGGGACCCACGTTAAACACAGATACGCAGTATTTT	CASSTKLAGPTLNTDTQYF
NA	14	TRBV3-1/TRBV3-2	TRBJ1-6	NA	TGTGCCAGCAGCCAAGAAAATGGCCCGTGTAACCTCCACTTT	CASSQENGPCNLHF
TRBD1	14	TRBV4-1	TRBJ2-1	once	TGCGCCAGCAGCCAAGGACAGGGAGTGAGGGAGCAGTTCTTC	CASSQGQGVREQFF